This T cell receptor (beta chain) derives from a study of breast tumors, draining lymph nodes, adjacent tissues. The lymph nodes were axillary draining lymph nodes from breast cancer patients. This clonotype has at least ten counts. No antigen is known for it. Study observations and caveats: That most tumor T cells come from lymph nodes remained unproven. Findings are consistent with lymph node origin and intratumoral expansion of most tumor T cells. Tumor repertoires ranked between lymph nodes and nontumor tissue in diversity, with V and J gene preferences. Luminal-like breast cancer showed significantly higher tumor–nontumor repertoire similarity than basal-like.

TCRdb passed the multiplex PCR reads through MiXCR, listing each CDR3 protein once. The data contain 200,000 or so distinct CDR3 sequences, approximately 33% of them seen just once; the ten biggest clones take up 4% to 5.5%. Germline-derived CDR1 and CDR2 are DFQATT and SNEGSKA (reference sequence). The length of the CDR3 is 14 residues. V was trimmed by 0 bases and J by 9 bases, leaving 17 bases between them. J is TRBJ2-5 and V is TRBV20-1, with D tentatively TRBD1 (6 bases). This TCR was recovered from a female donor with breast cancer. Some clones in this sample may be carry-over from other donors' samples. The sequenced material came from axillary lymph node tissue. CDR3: CSARDRKGVAAQYF. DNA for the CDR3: TGCAGTGCTAGAGATCGAAAGGGGGTGGCGGCCCAGTACTTC.